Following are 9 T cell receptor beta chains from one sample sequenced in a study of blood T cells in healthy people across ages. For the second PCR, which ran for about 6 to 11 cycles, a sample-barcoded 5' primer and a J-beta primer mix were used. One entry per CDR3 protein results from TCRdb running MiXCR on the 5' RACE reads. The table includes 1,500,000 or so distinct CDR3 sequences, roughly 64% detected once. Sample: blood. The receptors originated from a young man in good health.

Here the CDR3 reads CASSLREPERSNYGYTF. The DNA of the CDR3 is TGTGCCAGCAGTTTGCGGGAACCCGAAAGATCTAACTATGGCTACACCTTC. This chain uses TRBV27 with TRBJ1-2, with D uncertain. Germline CDR1 and CDR2: MNHEY and SMNVEV (reference sequence). The ends were cut back, 3 bases at V and 0 bases at J, with 17 bases in the middle. The length of the CDR3 is 17 residues.

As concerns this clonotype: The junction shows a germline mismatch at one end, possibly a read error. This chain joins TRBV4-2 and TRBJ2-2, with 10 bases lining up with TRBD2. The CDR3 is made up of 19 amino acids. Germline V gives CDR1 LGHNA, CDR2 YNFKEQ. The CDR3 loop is CASCQGESSGSLNTGELFF. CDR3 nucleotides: TGTGCCAGCTGCCAAGGAGAGTCTAGCGGGAGCCTTAACACCGGGGAGCTGTTTTTT.

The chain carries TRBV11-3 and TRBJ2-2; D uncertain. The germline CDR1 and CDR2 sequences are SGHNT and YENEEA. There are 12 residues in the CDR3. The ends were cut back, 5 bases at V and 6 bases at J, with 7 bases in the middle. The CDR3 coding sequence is TGTGCCAGCAGCACAGTCGCCGGGGAGCTGTTTTTT. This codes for CASSTVAGELFF.

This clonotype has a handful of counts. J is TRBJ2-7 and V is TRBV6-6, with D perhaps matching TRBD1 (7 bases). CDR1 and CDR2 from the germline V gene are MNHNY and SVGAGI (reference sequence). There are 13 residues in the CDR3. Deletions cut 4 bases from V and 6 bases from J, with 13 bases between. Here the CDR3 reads CASSLSQGGEQYF. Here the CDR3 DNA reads TGTGCCAGCAGTTTATCTCAGGGGGGCGAGCAGTACTTC.

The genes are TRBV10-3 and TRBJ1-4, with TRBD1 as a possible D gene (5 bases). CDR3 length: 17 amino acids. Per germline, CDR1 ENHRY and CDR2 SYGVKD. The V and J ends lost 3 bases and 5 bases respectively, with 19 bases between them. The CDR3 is CAISDQPGGNPNEKLFF. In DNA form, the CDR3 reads TGTGCCATCAGTGACCAACCCGGGGGGAACCCAAATGAAAAACTGTTTTTT.

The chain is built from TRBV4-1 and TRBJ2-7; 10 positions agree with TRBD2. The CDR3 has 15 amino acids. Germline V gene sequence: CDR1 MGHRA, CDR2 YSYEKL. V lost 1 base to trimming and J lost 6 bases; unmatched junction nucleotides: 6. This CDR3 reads CASSQGNSGRSEQYF. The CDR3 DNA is TGCGCCAGCAGCCAAGGTAATAGCGGGAGGAGCGAGCAGTACTTC.

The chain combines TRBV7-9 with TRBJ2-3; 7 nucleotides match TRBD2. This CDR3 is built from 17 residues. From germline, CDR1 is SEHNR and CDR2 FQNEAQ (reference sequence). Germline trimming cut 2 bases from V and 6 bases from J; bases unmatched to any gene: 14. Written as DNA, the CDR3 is TGTGCCAGCAGCTTAACCTCGGGGGGAGGAATCACGGATACGCAGTATTTT. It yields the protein CASSLTSGGGITDTQYF.

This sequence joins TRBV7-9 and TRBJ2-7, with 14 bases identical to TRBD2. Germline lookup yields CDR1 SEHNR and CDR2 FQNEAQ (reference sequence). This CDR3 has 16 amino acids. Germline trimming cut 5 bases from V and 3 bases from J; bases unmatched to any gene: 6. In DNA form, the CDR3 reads TGTGCCAGCAGCCTCGGGACTAGCGGGAGTATCTACGAGCAGTACTTC. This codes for CASSLGTSGSIYEQYF. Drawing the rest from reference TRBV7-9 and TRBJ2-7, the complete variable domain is DTGVSQNPRHKITKRGQNVTFRCDPISEHNRLYWYRQTLGQGPEFLTYFQNEAQLEKSRLLSDRFSAERPKGSFSTLEIQRTEQGDSAMYLCASSLGTSGSIYEQYFGPGTRLTVT.

In DNA form, the CDR3 reads TGCGCCAGCAGCCAAGATCCGGCGGCAACTAATGAAAAACTGTTTTTT. Its protein is CASSQDPAATNEKLFF. V is TRBV4-3 and J is TRBJ1-4; D unresolved. The germline V and J ends were trimmed by 0 bases and 0 bases, with 8 bases remaining between them. Germline CDR1 and CDR2: LGHNA and YSLEER. This CDR3 has 16 residues.